The entry that follows covers one T cell receptor beta chain sequence. Antigen: not known. This CDR3 spans 15 amino acids. V gave up 4 bases and J gave up 4 bases, with 16 bases separating them. Germline lookup yields CDR1 LGHNA and CDR2 YSLEER. This sample is drawn from a study of beta chain features in type 1 diabetes. Broader study findings: Naive, central memory and Treg TCRB repertoires appeared more alike in patients than in healthy donors. A pattern of fewer insertions and more deletions at VDJ junctions was seen in type 1 diabetes patients.

The isolated RNA, all of it, was reverse transcribed, so expressed TCRB transcripts were what got sequenced. The method was immunoSEQ multiplex PCR; TCRdb's version includes in-frame clones alone and lacks a portion of them. The table lists 300,000 to 350,000 clones, about 15% of them singletons. This chain connects TRBV4-3 to TRBJ1-2; D call uncertain. The receptor was isolated from a man aged 25-45 years in good health. Sequenced material: central memory CD4+ T cells from blood. The CDR3 nucleotides are TGCGCCAGCAGCCGAGAGGACCGGGCCACCTATGGCTACACCTTC. Amino acids: CASSREDRATYGYTF.